This T cell receptor (beta chain) was captured by sequencing in a study of T cell responses to AZD1222 COVID-19 vaccine. Study-wide results and limits: White British donors predominated, females outnumbered males, and clonal diversity was possibly underestimated.

To note about this clone: Its antigen is not identified.

Profiled with immunoSEQ multiplex PCR; TCRdb holds only in-frame clones, not every one. The sample holds under 150,000 clones, approximately 89% seen once. V lost 1 base to trimming and J lost 4 bases; unmatched junction nucleotides: 4. The CDR3 contains 16 residues. The V gene's germline CDR1 is SGDLS and CDR2 YYNGEE. This clonotype was obtained from an adult who received the AZD1222 COVID-19 vaccine. The chain uses TRBV9 and TRBJ2-6; TRBD1 matches 8 bases. Source: peripheral blood, taken 28 days after the second AZD1222 dose. CDR3 sequence reads: CASSVPTGAGANVLTF. CDR3 bases: TGTGCCAGCAGCGTACCGACAGGGGCCGGGGCCAACGTCCTGACTTTC. Using reference TRBV9 and TRBJ2-6 for the parts outside the CDR3, the full variable domain is DSGVTQTPKHLITATGQRVTLRCSPRSGDLSVYWYQQSLDQGLQFLIQYYNGEERAKGNILERFSAQQFPDLHSELNLSSLELGDSALYFCASSVPTGAGANVLTFGAGSRLTVL.